The sequence of this T cell receptor (beta chain) was determined in a study of T cell changes during pregnancy in multiple sclerosis. TCRdb keeps only in-frame clones here, not all; method: immunoSEQ multiplex PCR. In the table there are approximately 65,000 clones, around 92% of which are singletons. The CDR3 consists of 15 residues. CDR1 SGHDT and CDR2 YYEEEE come from the germline V gene. With 0 bases removed from V and 4 bases from J, the gap between germline ends came to 10 bases. The V call is TRBV5-6, the J call TRBJ1-4; TRBD1 is a possible D gene (6 bases). This material consisted of CD8+ T cells from peripheral blood mononuclear cells, taken in the third trimester of pregnancy. This TCR derives from a female donor in good health, enrolled as a control in a pregnancy study. The CDR3 region has the DNA TGTGCCAGCAGCTTGGGTACAGGGCTTAATGAAAAACTGTTTTTT. Translation: CASSLGTGLNEKLFF.